Described below is a single T cell receptor (beta chain) sequence and its context. Its antigen is unknown. Trimming shortened V by 2 bases and J by 5 bases, and 6 bases separated the two germline ends. The CDR3 spans 11 residues. Germline V gene data show CDR1 as GTSNPN and CDR2 as SVGIG (reference sequence). TCRdb's table, derived via immunoSEQ multiplex PCR, lists solely in-frame clones and lacks some. The sample yields approximately 4,800 clones, 57% seen once. This specimen comes from a study of CXCR4 blockade with PD-1 therapy in pancreatic cancer. Broader study findings: More frequent amino acid clones had more nucleotide rearrangements, suggesting convergent selection. Tumor clonality averaged around 0.14 versus 0.05 in healthy blood, not predicting survival.

The sequenced sample consisted of tumor tissue. The TCR originated in a human donor with pancreatic ductal adenocarcinoma. V and J are TRBV30 and TRBJ2-5; a weak D match, TRBD1 (6 bases). CDR3 residues: CAWSQGETQYF. DNA for the CDR3: TGTGCCTGGAGTCAGGGGGAGACCCAGTACTTC.